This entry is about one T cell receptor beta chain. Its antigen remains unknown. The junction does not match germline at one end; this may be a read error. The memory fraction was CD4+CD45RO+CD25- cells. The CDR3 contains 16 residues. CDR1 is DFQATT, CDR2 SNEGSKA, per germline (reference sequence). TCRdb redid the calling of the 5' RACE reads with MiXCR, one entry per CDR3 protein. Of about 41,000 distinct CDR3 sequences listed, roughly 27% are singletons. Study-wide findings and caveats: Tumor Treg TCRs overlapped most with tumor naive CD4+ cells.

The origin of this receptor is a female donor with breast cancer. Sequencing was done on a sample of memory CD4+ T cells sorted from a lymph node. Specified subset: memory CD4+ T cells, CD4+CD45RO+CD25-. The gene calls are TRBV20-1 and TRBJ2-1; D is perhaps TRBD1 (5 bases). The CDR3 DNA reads TGCAATGCTAGAGATTTTAAGGGGCCAGCTTACAATGAGCAGTTCTTC. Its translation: CNARDFKGPAYNEQFF.